These 23 T cell receptor beta chains came from one sample sequenced in a study of T cells after posttransplantation cyclophosphamide. Repertoires were generated with immunoSEQ multiplex PCR, while TCRdb's copy carries only in-frame clones and drops some. The data contain thousands of clones, roughly 98% of them singletons. The source material was memory CD4+ T cells sorted from PBMCs. These receptors were obtained from a man aged 35-49 years in good health, CMV-negative, and a related stem cell transplant donor.

The chain couples TRBV18 to TRBJ2-5; 7 bases are shared with TRBD1. The trim removed 3 bases at V and 4 bases at J, leaving 2 bases unmatched. The CDR3 consists of 13 residues. Germline V gene data show CDR1 as KGHSH and CDR2 as LQKENI. CDR3 sequence reads: CASSPTGPETQYF. CDR3 DNA: TGTGCCAGCTCACCGACAGGGCCAGAGACCCAGTACTTC.

The chain couples TRBV6-1 to TRBJ2-7, with a possible D match to TRBD2 (6 bases). The V end was cut by 2 bases, the J end by 3 bases, with 11 bases between. The CDR3 runs to 14 residues. Germline CDR1 is MNHNS and CDR2 is SASEGT. The CDR3 bases are TGTGCCAGCAGTGAACAGCCGGGGGTCTACGAGCAGTACTTC. This codes for CASSEQPGVYEQYF.

The gene calls are TRBV30 and TRBJ2-1; possible D gene TRBD1, 6 bases. CDR1 is GTSNPN, CDR2 SVGIG, per germline (reference sequence). The CDR3 contains 15 residues. Trimming shortened V by 2 bases and J by 8 bases, and 19 bases separated the two germline ends. CDR3 nucleotides: TGTGCCTGGAGTTCAGGATCGTTGGGGGCGCATGAGCAGTTCTTC. It is translated as CAWSSGSLGAHEQFF. The full variable domain, its missing parts supplied by reference TRBV30 and TRBJ2-1, is SQTIHQWPATLVQPVGSPLSLECTVEGTSNPNLYWYRQAAGRGLQLLFYSVGIGQISSEVPQNLSASRPQDRQFILSSKKLLLSDSGFYLCAWSSGSLGAHEQFFGPGTRLTVL.

The chain recombines TRBV14 with TRBJ2-3; TRBD2 matches at 11 bases. The CDR3 is made up of 16 amino acids. Trimming at V came to 3 bases and at J to 5 bases, leaving 7 bases not matched to a gene. Germline CDR1 reads SGHDN; CDR2 reads FVKESK. Here the CDR3 DNA reads TGTGCCAGCAGCCACCTGACTAGCGGGAAAGGAGATACGCAGTATTTT. Encoded protein: CASSHLTSGKGDTQYF.

The gene calls are TRBV4-2 and TRBJ2-5; D gene unclear. Germline V CDR1 and CDR2: LGHNA, YNFKEQ. CDR3 length: 14 amino acids. The V end lost 1 base, the J end lost 5 bases, and 11 bases lay between the germline ends. CDR3 in DNA: TGTGCCAGCAGCCAAGGAGTTTCCAGGGAGACCCAGTACTTC. Protein sequence: CASSQGVSRETQYF.

The chain recombines TRBV28 with TRBJ2-7; a weak D match, TRBD2 (5 bases). The germline V gene encodes CDR1 MDHEN and CDR2 SYDVKM. V lost 6 bases to trimming and J lost 0 bases, with 15 bases between them. The CDR3 has 15 amino acids. The CDR3 sequence: CASSGSRGSSYEQYF. Here the CDR3 DNA reads TGTGCCAGCAGCGGTAGTCGTGGGAGCTCCTACGAGCAGTACTTC. The full variable domain, completed using reference TRBV28 and TRBJ2-7, is DVKVTQSSRYLVKRTGEKVFLECVQDMDHENMFWYRQDPGLGLRLIYFSYDVKMKEKGDIPEGYSVSREKKERFSLILESASTNQTSMYLCASSGSRGSSYEQYFGPGTRLTVT.

The gene calls are TRBV19 and TRBJ1-2, with 8 nucleotides matching TRBD1. V lost 5 bases, J lost 2 bases, and 7 bases stayed unmatched. The germline gives CDR1 LNHDA, CDR2 SQIVND (reference sequence). The CDR3 sequence is 15 residues long. CDR3 sequence (DNA): TGTGCCAGTAGTGCCTGGGACAGGAGAAACTATGGCTACACCTTC. It encodes CASSAWDRRNYGYTF.

The CDR3 is CASSPPLGTQSTDTQYF. For the CDR3, the DNA is TGTGCCAGCAGTCCCCCCCTCGGGACTCAGAGCACAGATACGCAGTATTTT. J is TRBJ2-3 and V is TRBV28; TRBD2 might be the D (6 bases). The CDR3 is 17 amino acids. CDR1 is MDHEN, CDR2 SYDVKM, per germline. The germline V and J ends were trimmed by 5 bases and 0 bases, with 18 bases remaining between them.

The chain recombines TRBV28 with TRBJ1-1, with a tentative D call TRBD1 (5 bases). Trimming shortened V by 2 bases and J by 3 bases, and 13 bases separated the two germline ends. Germline-derived CDR1 and CDR2 are MDHEN and SYDVKM. This CDR3 spans 15 amino acids. The chain's CDR3 is CASSLLQEGYTEAFF. CDR3 coding DNA: TGTGCCAGCAGTTTACTACAGGAAGGTTACACTGAAGCTTTCTTT.

CDR3 in DNA: TGTGCCAGCAGCTTAAAGGGACTAGCGGCCCACAGGGGAGAGACCCAGTACTTC. The encoded protein is CASSLKGLAAHRGETQYF. The V gene is TRBV11-3, the J gene TRBJ2-5; the match to TRBD2 covers 11 bases. CDR1 and CDR2 from the germline V gene are SGHNT and YENEEA. The CDR3 covers 18 residues. V shed 2 bases and J 4 bases; nucleotides not matched to a gene: 12.

The chain carries TRBV6-5 and TRBJ2-7; no definite D call. Germline V CDR1 and CDR2: MNHEY, SVGAGI. The CDR3 extends over 15 amino acids. V was clipped by 6 bases and J by 0 bases, with 15 bases between them. CDR3 bases: TGTGCCAGCAGGGCTCTAGACCGGAGCTCCTACGAGCAGTACTTC. Its protein is CASRALDRSSYEQYF.

The chain has TRBV19 and TRBJ2-3; 12 bases are a match to TRBD2. This CDR3 spans 16 amino acids. The V gene's germline CDR1 is LNHDA and CDR2 SQIVND (reference sequence). The V and J ends lost 6 bases and 2 bases, in that order; junction bases with no gene match: 6. The CDR3 nucleotides are TGTGCCAGTAGCAACGGACTAGCGGGGAACACAGATACGCAGTATTTT. It codes for CASSNGLAGNTDTQYF.

The chain employs TRBV2 and TRBJ1-2, with 10 bases fitting TRBD1. This CDR3 region has 15 residues. From germline, CDR1 is SNHLY and CDR2 FYNNEI. V lost 10 bases, J lost 6 bases, and 14 bases stayed unmatched. CDR3 coding DNA: TGTGCCACCTCCCGAACGACAGGGGGCTTCGATGGCTACACCTTC. Its translation is CATSRTTGGFDGYTF.

This clone appeared a single time. This chain connects TRBV19 to TRBJ1-5; TRBD1 might be the D (6 bases). V lost 7 bases to trimming and J lost 1 base, with 11 bases between them. This CDR3 is built from 14 residues. Germline CDR1 reads LNHDA; CDR2 reads SQIVND (reference sequence). CDR3 DNA: TGTGCCAGTAATTCAGGGGAAAGCAATCAGCCCCAGCATTTT. Translating it yields CASNSGESNQPQHF.

This clone was seen a single time. V and J are TRBV7-8 and TRBJ1-5; D perhaps matches TRBD1 (6 bases). Trimming pared 5 bases from V and 1 base from J, leaving 15 bases between. Germline V CDR1 and CDR2: SGHVS, FQNEAQ. This CDR3 has 16 residues. CDR3 coding DNA: TGTGCCAGCAGCGCCCGCCGGGACACAAGCAATCAGCCCCAGCATTTT. This gives the protein CASSARRDTSNQPQHF. The variable domain in full, completed from reference TRBV7-8 and TRBJ1-5, reads GAGVSQSPRYKVAKRGQDVALRCDPISGHVSLFWYQQALGQGPEFLTYFQNEAQLDKSGLPSDRFFAERPEGSVSTLKIQRTQQEDSAVYLCASSARRDTSNQPQHFGDGTRLSIL.

The chain carries TRBV6-1 and TRBJ1-2; a possible D gene is TRBD1 (6 bases). CDR1 is MNHNS, CDR2 SASEGT, per germline. Trimming stripped 6 bases from V and 14 bases from J, with 16 bases between. The CDR3 totals 11 residues. CDR3 sequence reads: CASRSAGASTF. In DNA, the CDR3 is TGTGCCAGCAGGTCAGCGGGGGCAAGTACCTTC.

The rearrangement links TRBV13 to TRBJ2-5; 9 bases match TRBD1. Germline V lookup: CDR1 PRHDT, CDR2 FYEKMQ (reference sequence). V dropped 5 bases and J dropped 5; count of bases not matched to a gene: 6. The CDR3 is 14 residues long. The CDR3 bases are TGTGCCAGCAGCCTCGGGACAGGGATGGAGACCCAGTACTTC. This codes for CASSLGTGMETQYF.

The genes are TRBV7-9 and TRBJ2-1, with 8 bases fitting TRBD2. The ends lost 3 bases at V and 12 bases at J; junction bases unmatched: 19. This CDR3 region has 17 residues. CDR1 SEHNR and CDR2 FQNEAQ come from the germline V gene (reference sequence). CDR3 in DNA: TGTGCCAGCAGCTTGGCAGTAGGGCGGGGGGCCACAATGGGGCAGTTCTTC. Residues: CASSLAVGRGATMGQFF. Complete variable domain (other parts from reference TRBV7-9 and TRBJ2-1): DTGVSQNPRHKITKRGQNVTFRCDPISEHNRLYWYRQTLGQGPEFLTYFQNEAQLEKSRLLSDRFSAERPKGSFSTLEIQRTEQGDSAMYLCASSLAVGRGATMGQFFGPGTRLTVL.

The chain uses TRBV29-1 and TRBJ1-4; no reliable D call. The CDR3 consists of 13 residues. V was shortened by 4 bases and J by 0 bases, with 6 bases between the two germline ends. Germline V lookup: CDR1 SQVTM, CDR2 ANQGSEA. The CDR3: CSVGPATNEKLFF. The CDR3 bases are TGCAGCGTTGGGCCTGCAACTAATGAAAAACTGTTTTTT.

The chain couples TRBV5-1 to TRBJ2-7; D remains ambiguous. This CDR3 region has 14 residues. Trimming cost V 6 bases and J 0 bases, with 13 bases left between them. CDR1 and CDR2 from the germline V gene are SGHRS and YFSETQ. Written as DNA, the CDR3 is TGCGCCAGCACCTCGACCGCAGGCTCCTACGAGCAGTACTTC. Encoded protein: CASTSTAGSYEQYF.

The rearrangement uses TRBV30 and TRBJ1-3; unclear D gene. The CDR3 is made up of 15 amino acids. Germline CDR1 GTSNPN, CDR2 SVGIG (reference sequence). V was trimmed by 2 bases and J by 2 bases, leaving 13 bases between them. The CDR3 here is CAWSLGREAGNTIYF. The CDR3 coding sequence is TGTGCCTGGAGTTTGGGCCGGGAGGCTGGAAACACCATATATTTT.

The chain carries TRBV2 and TRBJ2-5, with TRBD1 identical over 10 bases. V shed 4 bases, J shed 5 bases, and the junction held 7 bases outside the gene matches. Germline assignment: CDR1 SNHLY and CDR2 FYNNEI. CDR3 length: 15 residues. DNA of the CDR3: TGTGCCAGCAGTGGGAGACAGGGGGCCGGGGAGACCCAGTACTTC. The encoded protein is CASSGRQGAGETQYF.

The chain couples TRBV2 to TRBJ2-7, with D unclear. CDR3 size: 13 residues. The germline V gene encodes CDR1 SNHLY and CDR2 FYNNEI. The V end was cut by 7 bases, the J end by 1 base, with 11 bases between. CDR3 nucleotides: TGTGCCAGCACCCTGGGCCTTTCCTACGAGCAGTACTTC. Residues: CASTLGLSYEQYF.